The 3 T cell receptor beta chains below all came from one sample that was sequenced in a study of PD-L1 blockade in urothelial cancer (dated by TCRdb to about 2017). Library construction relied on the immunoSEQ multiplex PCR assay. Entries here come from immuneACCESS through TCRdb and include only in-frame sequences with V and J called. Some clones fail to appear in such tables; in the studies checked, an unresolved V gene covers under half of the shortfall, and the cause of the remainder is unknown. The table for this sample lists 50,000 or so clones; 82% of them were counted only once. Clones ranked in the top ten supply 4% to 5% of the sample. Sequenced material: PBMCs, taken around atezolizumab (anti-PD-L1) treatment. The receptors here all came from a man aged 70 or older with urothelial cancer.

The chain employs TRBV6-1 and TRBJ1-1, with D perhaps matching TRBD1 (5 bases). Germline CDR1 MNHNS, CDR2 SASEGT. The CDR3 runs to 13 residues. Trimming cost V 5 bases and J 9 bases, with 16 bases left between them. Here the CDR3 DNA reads TGTGCCAGCAGTCGTGGGGGGGGGTTGCAAGCTTTCTTT. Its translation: CASSRGGGLQAFF.

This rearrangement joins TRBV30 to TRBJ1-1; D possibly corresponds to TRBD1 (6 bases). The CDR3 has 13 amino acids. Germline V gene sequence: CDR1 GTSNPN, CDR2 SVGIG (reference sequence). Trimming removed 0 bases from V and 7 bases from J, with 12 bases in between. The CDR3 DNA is TGTGCCTGGAGTGTAAGGGGGACCGGTGAAGCTTTCTTT. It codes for CAWSVRGTGEAFF.

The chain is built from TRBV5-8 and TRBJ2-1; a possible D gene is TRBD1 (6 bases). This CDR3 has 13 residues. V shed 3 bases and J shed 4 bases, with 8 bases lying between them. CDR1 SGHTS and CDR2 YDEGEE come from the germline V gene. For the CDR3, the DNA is TGTGCCAGCAGCTCGGACAGTTACAATGAGCAGTTCTTC. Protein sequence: CASSSDSYNEQFF.